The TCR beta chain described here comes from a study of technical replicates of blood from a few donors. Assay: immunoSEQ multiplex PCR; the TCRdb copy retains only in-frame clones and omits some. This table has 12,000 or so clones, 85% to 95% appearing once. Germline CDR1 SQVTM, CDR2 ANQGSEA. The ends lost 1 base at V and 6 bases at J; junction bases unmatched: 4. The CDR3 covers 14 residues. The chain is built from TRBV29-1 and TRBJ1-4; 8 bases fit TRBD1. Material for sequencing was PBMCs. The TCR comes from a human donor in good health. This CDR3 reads CSVEGTGPDEKLFF. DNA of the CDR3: TGCAGCGTTGAAGGGACAGGGCCTGATGAAAAACTGTTTTTT.